The 19 T cell receptor beta chains below all came from one sample that was sequenced in a study of blood T cells in healthy people across ages. Using a J-beta primer mix together with a sample-barcoded 5' primer, a second PCR was run for roughly 6 to 12 cycles. TCRdb reprocessed the 5' RACE reads with MiXCR, giving one entry per CDR3 protein. The data hold 550,000 to 800,000 distinct CDR3 sequences, with roughly 32% observed a single time. The specimen sequenced was blood. Receptors originate from a woman of 80 years or more in good health.

Only a few counts were recorded for this clonotype. V gene TRBV5-1 combines with J gene TRBJ1-1; possibly TRBD1 for D (5 bases). The CDR3 is 15 residues long. V lost 1 base and J lost 2, with 12 bases in between. Looked up from germline, CDR1 is SGHRS and CDR2 is YFSETQ. This CDR3 is CASSLRTSLNTEAFF. The CDR3 nucleotides read TGCGCCAGCAGCTTGCGGACAAGTTTAAACACTGAAGCTTTCTTT. The whole variable domain, remainder taken from reference TRBV5-1 and TRBJ1-1, is KAGVTQTPRYLIKTRGQQVTLSCSPISGHRSVSWYQQTPGQGLQFLFEYFSETQRNKGNFPGRFSGRQFSNSRSEMNVSTLELGDSALYLCASSLRTSLNTEAFFGQGTRLTVV.

V gene TRBV7-8 combines with J gene TRBJ1-2; D may be TRBD1 (6 bases). Germline V gene sequence: CDR1 SGHVS, CDR2 FQNEAQ. This CDR3 is built from 16 residues. V was trimmed by 5 bases and J by 3 bases, leaving 19 bases between them. The CDR3 is CASSRGVDRLDYGYTF. CDR3 coding DNA: TGTGCCAGCAGCCGAGGGGTCGACAGGCTCGACTATGGCTACACCTTC.

There are many counts of this clonotype. The chain has TRBV12-3 or TRBV12-4 and TRBJ1-1; TRBD1 is a possible D gene (5 bases). There are 14 residues in the CDR3. Trimming stripped 6 bases from V and 8 bases from J, with 19 bases between. CDR3: CASSTGTAPIEAFF. The CDR3 DNA follows: TGTGCCAGCAGCACCGGGACCGCTCCAATCGAAGCTTTCTTT.

This clonotype was seen ten or more times. J is TRBJ2-4 and V is TRBV20-1; 12 nucleotides align to TRBD1. The CDR3 consists of 16 residues. Unmatched junction bases numbered 10, after V lost 6 bases and J lost 4 bases. CDR1 DFQATT and CDR2 SNEGSKA come from the germline V gene (reference sequence). The CDR3 protein is CSARPPGQGAKNIQYF. DNA of the CDR3: TGCAGTGCACGACCACCGGGACAGGGGGCGAAAAACATTCAGTACTTC.

The sample holds many counts of this clonotype. The chain employs TRBV5-1 and TRBJ2-7; tentative D call: TRBD2 (6 bases). The ends were cut back, 3 bases at V and 4 bases at J, with 14 bases in the middle. Germline CDR1 SGHRS, CDR2 YFSETQ. This CDR3 is 14 amino acids long. The CDR3 coding sequence is TGCGCCAGCAGCTCAGACGGGAGCCAATACGAGCAGTACTTC. Its translation is CASSSDGSQYEQYF.

Comments on this clonotype: A read error is possible here, since a much larger clone lies one base away. CDR3 sequence: CAIRGGGGTEAFF. The DNA for the CDR3 is TGTGCCATCAGGGGTGGGGGTGGCACTGAAGCTTTCTTT. The chain joins TRBV10-3 to TRBJ1-1; D may be TRBD1 (5 bases). This CDR3 has 13 amino acids. Trimming cost V 6 bases and J 4 bases, with 12 bases left between them. CDR1 ENHRY and CDR2 SYGVKD come from the germline V gene.

This clonotype was seen a few times. The V gene is TRBV12-5, the J gene TRBJ2-5, with a weak D call TRBD1 (6 bases). This CDR3 contains 14 residues. CDR1 LGHNT and CDR2 FRNRAP come from the germline V gene. V lost 3 bases and J 2 bases, leaving 10 bases between the germline ends. The CDR3 region has the DNA TGTGCTAGTGGTTTAGGGACACTGCAAGAGACCCAGTACTTC. It encodes CASGLGTLQETQYF.

This clonotype was picked up a small number of times. The chain couples TRBV5-1 to TRBJ2-3; D unresolved. Germline CDR1 SGHRS, CDR2 YFSETQ. V was trimmed by 2 bases and J by 2 bases, leaving 9 bases between them. This CDR3 is 14 amino acids long. CDR3 in amino acids: CASSFQNPTDTQYF. CDR3 DNA: TGCGCCAGCAGCTTCCAGAACCCCACAGATACGCAGTATTTT.

This clonotype showed up just a few times. The V call is TRBV5-5, the J call TRBJ2-1; D perhaps matches TRBD2 (5 bases). CDR1 and CDR2 (germline): SGHKS, YYEKEE (reference sequence). The length of the CDR3 is 15 residues. V was trimmed by 2 bases and J by 10 bases, leaving 19 bases between them. The CDR3 DNA reads TGTGCCAGCAGCTTCTTCGCCCCCGGAGGTGGGGAGCAGTTCTTC. Residues: CASSFFAPGGGEQFF.

This clonotype has at least ten counts. V gene TRBV4-3 combines with J gene TRBJ2-3; no definite D call. V lost 0 bases and J lost 0, with 4 bases in between. The CDR3 runs to 14 residues. Germline-derived CDR1 and CDR2 are LGHNA and YSLEER. The CDR3 loop is CASSQDSSTDTQYF. CDR3 bases: TGCGCCAGCAGCCAAGATAGCAGCACAGATACGCAGTATTTT.

This clonotype was seen at least ten times. This rearrangement joins TRBV20-1 to TRBJ1-4; a weak D match, TRBD1 (5 bases). The CDR3 runs 15 residues. The germline gives CDR1 DFQATT, CDR2 SNEGSKA (reference sequence). V shed 0 bases and J shed 11 bases, with 19 bases lying between them. Written as DNA, the CDR3 is TGCAGTGCTAGAGAGTGGGGCCAAGGGACGGAGAAACTGTTTTTT. Translated, it gives CSAREWGQGTEKLFF.

This clonotype was recorded many times. The chain combines TRBV15 with TRBJ1-2; D call uncertain. This CDR3 contains 14 residues. Germline V gene data show CDR1 as LNHNV and CDR2 as YYDKDF (reference sequence). Deletions cut 0 bases from V and 6 bases from J, with 11 bases between. The DNA for the CDR3 is TGTGCCACCAGCAGAGATACCGGGCTAGATGGCTACACCTTC. Translation gives CATSRDTGLDGYTF.

The table lists this clonotype with many counts. The rearrangement joins TRBV2 to TRBJ1-2; D ambiguous. Germline CDR1 SNHLY, CDR2 FYNNEI. This CDR3 spans 11 amino acids. Deletions cut 8 bases from V and 8 bases from J, with 12 bases between. This CDR3 reads CASHQLDGYTF. The CDR3 DNA sequence: TGTGCCAGCCATCAGTTGGACGGCTACACCTTC.

Written as DNA, the CDR3 is TGTGCCAGCAGGGGAACCGGGACAGCTACCGATGAGCAGTTCTTC. Translating gives CASRGTGTATDEQFF. This chain links TRBV6-6 with TRBJ2-1, with TRBD1 identical over 7 bases. The CDR3 contains 15 residues. CDR1 is MNHNY and CDR2 is SVGAGI in the germline V gene (reference sequence). After removal of 6 bases from V and 8 bases from J, the junction contained 13 bases not matched to a gene.

This clonotype was observed at least ten times. V gene TRBV6-5 combines with J gene TRBJ1-2; TRBD1 is a possible D gene (5 bases). V was pared by 6 bases and J by 3 bases, with 17 bases between. This CDR3 is 15 amino acids long. Germline V CDR1 and CDR2: MNHEY, SVGAGI. In nucleotides, the CDR3 is TGTGCCAGCAGCAGTGGGGGACTGGAGGACTATGGCTACACCTTC. It yields the protein CASSSGGLEDYGYTF.

There are many counts of this clonotype. A read error may account for a junction end that differs from germline. The chain combines TRBV3-1 with TRBJ2-7; D may correspond to TRBD1 or TRBD2 (5 bases each). Looked up from germline, CDR1 is LGHDT and CDR2 is YNNKEL (reference sequence). This CDR3 comprises 15 residues. The CDR3 DNA reads as TGTGCCAGCAGCCAAGAGTCGGGACCCCTTTACGGGCAGTACTTC. It is translated as CASSQESGPLYGQYF.

This clonotype showed up many times. V gene TRBV28 combines with J gene TRBJ2-1, with 11 positions matching TRBD1. CDR1 is MDHEN, CDR2 SYDVKM, per germline. CDR3 length: 14 amino acids. The trim removed 5 bases at V and 6 bases at J, leaving 3 bases unmatched. CDR3 bases: TGTGCCAGCAGTGGGGGACAGGGGGTCAATGAGCAGTTCTTC. Its translation is CASSGGQGVNEQFF.

Here the CDR3 DNA reads TGTGCCAGCAGCTTCCCCGGGGCGTATTCACCCCTCCACTTT. It yields the protein CASSFPGAYSPLHF. The chain employs TRBV7-2 and TRBJ1-6, with a possible D match to TRBD1 (5 bases). V lost 3 bases, J lost 8 bases, and 11 bases lay in between. The germline gives CDR1 SGHTA, CDR2 FQGNSA. The CDR3 contains 14 residues. The whole variable domain, remainder taken from reference TRBV7-2 and TRBJ1-6, is GAGVSQSPSNKVTEKGKDVELRCDPISGHTALYWYRQSLGQGLEFLIYFQGNSAPDKSGLPSDRFSAERTGGSVSTLTIQRTQQEDSAVYLCASSFPGAYSPLHFGNGTRLTVT.

Remarks on this clonotype: A read error may explain this, as a much larger clone is one base away. The V gene is TRBV18, the J gene TRBJ1-2; D gene ambiguous. CDR1 is KGHSH and CDR2 is LQKENI in the germline V gene. The CDR3 has 14 amino acids. Here the CDR3 reads CASSPGSPSYGYIF. CDR3 coding DNA: TGTGCCAGCTCACCGGGGAGTCCCAGCTATGGCTACATCTTC.